This TCR beta chain was found in a study of blood T cells in healthy people across ages. General study results and limits: The long-lived group displayed more naive CD4+ cells, plus higher diversity, than the aged donors did. Estimated diversity that came from one million T cells was considered an underestimate. Per-million-T-cell TCR beta diversity fell roughly linearly with age.

Through a sample-barcoded 5' primer and a J-beta primer mix, a second PCR was run for about 6 to 12 cycles. The study obtained at least 3 million CDR3-containing paired-end reads from every sample. In TCRdb, the 5' RACE reads were re-called with MiXCR into one record per CDR3 protein. The profile covers around 1.5 million distinct CDR3 sequences, with 42% appearing a single time and roughly 7.9% taken by the ten largest. Remarks on this clonotype: Its cognate antigen is unknown.

V gave up 0 bases and J gave up 0 bases, with 9 bases separating them. The CDR3 has 15 residues. CDR1 and CDR2 (germline): LNHNV, YYDKDF (reference sequence). The receptor's source is a woman in her late teens or twenties in good health. The chain joins TRBV15 to TRBJ2-7; D gene unclear. The sample comprised blood. CDR3 protein: CATSRERLTSYEQYF. CDR3 DNA: TGTGCCACCAGCAGAGAGCGGCTTACCTCCTACGAGCAGTACTTC.